This T cell receptor (beta chain) is drawn from a study of T cell changes during pregnancy in multiple sclerosis. Assay used: immunoSEQ multiplex PCR; TCRdb lists only in-frame clones, some missing. There are fewer than 70,000 clones in the sample; about 90% occur only once, and 2.5% to 3.5% lies in the top ten. The CDR3 has 12 amino acids. V was pared by 8 bases and J by 7 bases, with 4 bases of the junction left unmatched. Germline V gives CDR1 SNHLY, CDR2 FYNNEI. This clone has only one observation. The V gene is TRBV2, the J gene TRBJ1-4; 7 bases map to TRBD1. This TCR was sampled from a female donor in good health, enrolled as a control in a pregnancy study. The specimen comprised peripheral blood, sampled in the second trimester of pregnancy. The CDR3 bases are TGTGCCAGCGTTGGGACAGCTGAAAAACTGTTTTTT. Translated, it gives CASVGTAEKLFF.